The source of this T cell receptor beta chain is a study of vaccination effects on CD4 cells after COVID-19. CDR3 size: 12 residues. Germline V gene sequence: CDR1 SGHNT, CDR2 YYREEE (reference sequence). The V end lost 2 bases, the J end lost 3 bases, and 6 bases lay between the germline ends. Viral peptide pools were used in the ViraFEST assay to expand antigen-specific CD4+ T cells, and sequencing came afterward. At the end of 10 days of culture, CD4+ T cells were isolated. Participants received two doses of either the BNT162b2 or mRNA-1273 vaccine. A word on this clone: Antigen unknown.

The table came from immunoSEQ multiplex PCR; TCRdb's copy has only in-frame clones and leaves some out. Of more than 40,000 clones detected, 65% to 75% appear once; the ten largest clones hold about 15%. The clonotype was recovered from a human donor who received a COVID-19 vaccine. The chain employs TRBV5-4 and TRBJ2-7; tentative D call: TRBD1 (5 bases). The sample here was CD4+ T cells from PBMCs cultured with HCoV-OC43 spike peptides, taken after COVID-19 vaccination. Regarding subset: HCoV-OC43 spike overlapping peptide pool stimulation. CDR3 in DNA: TGTGCCAGCAGCTTAACAGGCTACGAGCAGTACTTC. As protein: CASSLTGYEQYF.